This entry lists 18 T cell receptor beta chains sequenced from one sample in a study of identical twins. Each CDR3 protein gets one entry after TCRdb re-called the 5' RACE reads with MiXCR. The sample holds roughly 690,000 distinct CDR3 sequences, roughly 6.2% seen once. The sequenced sample consisted of naive T cells sorted from blood. These receptors all come from a man aged 18 to 30 in good health.

The table lists this clonotype with many counts. The rearrangement links TRBV29-1 to TRBJ2-7; possible D gene TRBD1, 5 bases. The CDR3 loop spans 14 amino acids. Deletions cut 4 bases from V and 2 bases from J, with 15 bases between. Per germline, CDR1 SQVTM and CDR2 ANQGSEA. The CDR3 sequence is CSVVSGMGPYEQYF. DNA of the CDR3: TGCAGCGTTGTCTCAGGGATGGGCCCCTACGAGCAGTACTTC.

This clonotype was counted only a few times. V is TRBV21-1 and J is TRBJ2-7; the table's TRBD1 call for D was not verified on the DNA. TRBV21-1 is recorded as a pseudogene. There are 16 residues in the CDR3. CDR3 nucleotide sequence: TGTGCCAGCAGCAAAAATTGGCGGGACCCAGTCTACGAGCAGTACGTC. Translating it yields CASSKNWRDPVYEQYV.

This clonotype was observed at least ten times. The rearrangement links TRBV7-9 to TRBJ2-1; D possibly corresponds to TRBD1 (5 bases). This CDR3 comprises 16 residues. Germline-derived CDR1 and CDR2 are SEHNR and FQNEAQ (reference sequence). Trimming cost V 5 bases and J 6 bases, with 20 bases left between them. The CDR3 region has the DNA TGTGCCAGCAGCGCCCAAGGACCAGGGAAGGGCAATGAGCAGTTCTTC. Translating gives CASSAQGPGKGNEQFF.

This clonotype appeared many times. The chain joins TRBV11-2 to TRBJ2-5; D may be TRBD2 (5 bases). CDR3 size: 15 residues. Germline loops: CDR1 SGHAT, CDR2 FQNNGV. V was clipped by 2 bases and J by 5 bases, with 15 bases between them. The CDR3, as DNA: TGTGCCAGCAGCTTATATGTGGGAGAAGGGGAGACCCAGTACTTC. Translated, it gives CASSLYVGEGETQYF.

The chain is built from TRBV20-1 and TRBJ2-4; no clear D. Germline CDR1 and CDR2: DFQATT and SNEGSKA (reference sequence). The CDR3 loop spans 13 amino acids. Trimming took 3 bases from V and 0 from J, leaving 6 bases between them. The CDR3 DNA is TGCAGTGCTAGTCTCCGAGCCAAAAACATTCAGTACTTC. Amino acids: CSASLRAKNIQYF.

This clonotype was counted only a few times. This CDR3 is CASGREGRRSEAFF. For the CDR3, the DNA is TGCGCCAGCGGGAGAGAGGGGAGGAGGTCTGAAGCTTTCTTT. The chain couples TRBV5-1 to TRBJ1-1; a weak D match, TRBD1 (5 bases). V was shortened by 7 bases and J by 6 bases, with 19 bases between the two germline ends. Germline V lookup: CDR1 SGHRS, CDR2 YFSETQ. The CDR3 totals 14 residues. Drawing the rest from reference TRBV5-1 and TRBJ1-1, the complete variable domain is KAGVTQTPRYLIKTRGQQVTLSCSPISGHRSVSWYQQTPGQGLQFLFEYFSETQRNKGNFPGRFSGRQFSNSRSEMNVSTLELGDSALYLCASGREGRRSEAFFGQGTRLTVV.

The chain employs TRBV2 and TRBJ2-3; D might be TRBD2 (6 bases). CDR3 length: 14 amino acids. Germline CDR1 and CDR2: SNHLY and FYNNEI. Trimming pared 5 bases from V and 2 bases from J, leaving 11 bases between. The CDR3 DNA sequence: TGTGCCAGCAGTACGGCGGGAAACACAGATACGCAGTATTTT. It specifies CASSTAGNTDTQYF.

Ten or more counts support this clonotype. This sequence joins TRBV5-1 and TRBJ2-7; D perhaps matches TRBD1 (5 bases). The V end lost 4 bases, the J end lost 2 bases, and 7 bases lay between the germline ends. Germline CDR1 reads SGHRS; CDR2 reads YFSETQ. The CDR3 contains 12 residues. The CDR3 nucleotides are TGCGCCAGCAGCGAACAGGCCTACGAGCAGTACTTC. Its translation is CASSEQAYEQYF. Full variable domain (rest looked up from reference TRBV5-1 and TRBJ2-7): KAGVTQTPRYLIKTRGQQVTLSCSPISGHRSVSWYQQTPGQGLQFLFEYFSETQRNKGNFPGRFSGRQFSNSRSEMNVSTLELGDSALYLCASSEQAYEQYFGPGTRLTVT.

The table lists this clonotype with many counts. The chain recombines TRBV20-1 with TRBJ2-1, with 12 bases lining up with TRBD2. Germline-derived CDR1 and CDR2 are DFQATT and SNEGSKA (reference sequence). V was pared by 2 bases and J by 10 bases, with 9 bases of the junction left unmatched. The CDR3 length is 15 residues. The CDR3 region has the DNA TGCAGTGCTAGATTGACTAGCGGGAGTTTTTACGAGCAGTTCTTC. Amino acids: CSARLTSGSFYEQFF.

This clonotype was found many times. V is TRBV10-3 and J is TRBJ1-2; maybe TRBD1 (5 bases). V was trimmed by 0 bases and J by 5 bases, leaving 19 bases between them. CDR1 is ENHRY, CDR2 SYGVKD, per germline. The CDR3 covers 17 residues. CDR3 in amino acids: CAISESRAGGGAYGYTF. Written as DNA, the CDR3 is TGTGCCATCAGTGAGTCGCGAGCGGGTGGTGGGGCGTATGGCTACACCTTC.

The V call is TRBV15, the J call TRBJ2-1; TRBD1 agrees at 7 bases. This CDR3 contains 16 residues. Germline CDR1 and CDR2: LNHNV and YYDKDF (reference sequence). The trim removed 3 bases at V and 0 bases at J, leaving 5 bases unmatched. The CDR3 loop is CATSSGTADSYNEQFF. CDR3 in DNA: TGTGCCACCAGCAGCGGGACAGCCGACTCCTACAATGAGCAGTTCTTC.

Ten or more counts support this clonotype. This sequence joins TRBV9 and TRBJ1-4; TRBD1 matches 8 bases. The germline V gene encodes CDR1 SGDLS and CDR2 YYNGEE. This CDR3 is built from 15 residues. V dropped 3 bases and J dropped 1; count of bases not matched to a gene: 2. The chain's CDR3 is CASSAGTGTNEKLFF. The CDR3 DNA is TGTGCCAGCAGCGCGGGGACAGGAACTAATGAAAAACTGTTTTTT.

This clonotype was counted at least ten times. This chain uses TRBV29-1 with TRBJ2-1; no clear D. This CDR3 is built from 14 residues. Germline V gene lookup returns CDR1 SQVTM and CDR2 ANQGSEA. Trimming took off 6 bases at V and 7 bases at J, with 19 bases between the two ends. The CDR3: CSVHWVDFKNEQFF. The CDR3, as DNA: TGCAGCGTACACTGGGTGGATTTCAAGAATGAGCAGTTCTTC.

This clonotype has just a few counts. The chain uses TRBV18 and TRBJ2-6; D is unclear. The V end lost 4 bases, the J end lost 4 bases, and 8 bases lay between the germline ends. The CDR3 covers 14 residues. The germline V gene has CDR1 KGHSH and CDR2 LQKENI. CDR3 sequence reads: CASSRAGGANVLTF. As DNA, the CDR3 is TGTGCCAGCTCACGCGCTGGGGGGGCCAACGTCCTGACTTTC.

The gene calls are TRBV7-9 and TRBJ2-1; either TRBD1 or TRBD2 may fit D (5 bases each). V lost 5 bases, J lost 10 bases, and 21 bases lay in between. Germline lookup yields CDR1 SEHNR and CDR2 FQNEAQ (reference sequence). The CDR3 extends over 15 amino acids. CDR3 residues: CASSGTGTPTGEQFF. In nucleotides, the CDR3 is TGTGCCAGCAGCGGTACCGGGACCCCAACTGGGGAGCAGTTCTTC.

V and J are TRBV13 and TRBJ2-5; no firm D call. Germline CDR1 and CDR2: PRHDT and FYEKMQ (reference sequence). V lost 1 base to trimming and J lost 1 base, with 10 bases between them. The CDR3 consists of 15 residues. DNA of the CDR3: TGTGCCAGCAGCTTAGAGCTGGCAAGCCAAGAGACCCAGTACTTC. Translation gives CASSLELASQETQYF.

CDR3 sequence: CASSLISLAGETQYF. As DNA, the CDR3 is TGTGCCAGCAGCCTAATATCACTAGCGGGAGAGACCCAGTACTTC. The chain is built from TRBV4-2 and TRBJ2-5; 9 nucleotides agree with TRBD2. Per the germline V gene, CDR1 is LGHNA and CDR2 is YNFKEQ. The trim removed 4 bases at V and 4 bases at J, leaving 7 bases unmatched. CDR3 length: 15 amino acids.

The sample holds a few counts of this clonotype. The gene calls are TRBV5-1 and TRBJ2-7; D perhaps matches TRBD2 (7 bases). Trimming pared 5 bases from V and 0 bases from J, leaving 12 bases between. Germline V gene sequence: CDR1 SGHRS, CDR2 YFSETQ. The length of the CDR3 is 14 residues. The CDR3 protein is CASSGRGASYEQYF. Written as DNA, the CDR3 is TGCGCCAGCAGTGGACGGGGGGCCTCCTACGAGCAGTACTTC.